The entry below gives a single T cell receptor (beta chain) sequence along with its context. The specificity of this receptor is unknown. Base qualities are missing; no much larger clone stands one base away. This sample is part of a study of graft-versus-host responses after intestinal transplantation (dated by TCRdb to the early 2020s). Looking at the study overall: The transplants that recipients got were multivisceral, liver-intestinal, or isolated intestinal. Every recipient was given anti-thymocyte globulin induction, followed by 3 to 4 years of maintenance tacrolimus and steroids. Graft-versus-host and host-versus-graft alloreactive T cell clones were tracked in the graft, circulation and bone marrow after intestinal transplantation using bulk TCR-beta CDR3 sequencing. To identify alloreactive clones, pre-transplant mixed lymphocyte reaction products were sequenced and compared with unstimulated pre-transplant donor and recipient T cells. A cohort of around 25 intestinal transplant recipients, including one retransplant, was enrolled, and a few patients lacking pretransplant specimens were excluded. A peak of at least 4% donor T cells among recipient peripheral blood mononuclear cells was the definition used for donor T cell macrochimerism. Instead of going to the commercial service, samples from a few later patients were sequenced in-house on an Illumina MiSeq and processed with MiXCR.

The time point label, read with the paper, signifies: cells obtained before transplantation from donor or recipient. CD3+CD4+ and CD3+CD8+ populations were FACS-sorted from unstimulated pre-transplant donor and recipient cells taken from spleen or lymph nodes. V sheds 0 bases and J sheds 0 bases, leaving 12 bases between their ends. Reading from cysteine to phenylalanine, the CDR3 counts 16 amino acids. The entry retains the CDR3 DNA only, 48 bases that are in frame from base 1. CDR1 SGHKS and CDR2 YYEKEE were looked up in the germline V gene (reference sequence). Study-wide conclusions, independent of this receptor: The conclusions were limited by the relatively low number and heterogeneity of the intestinal transplant patients. Early after transplant, peak levels of circulating GvH clones were associated with declines in HvG clones. GvH clones were detected in recipient bone marrow, and some appeared earlier in ileal mucosa or blood, consistent with an intestinal mucosal origin. In the allografts of patients with donor T cell macrochimerism, GvH to HvG T cell clonal ratios were high.

The protocol used for the library was the immunoSEQ multiplex PCR assay. For most patients, genomic DNA was isolated using the Qiagen DNeasy Blood and Tissue Kit and was shipped frozen to Adaptive Biotechnologies for TCR sequencing. High-throughput TCR-beta CDR3 sequencing of genomic DNA from most patients was performed by Adaptive Biotechnologies. On the study's bioinformatics: Adaptive's ImmunoSEQ software was the source of the TCR sequencing data for 18 patients, while a few other patients were processed with MiXCR and VDJtools. To correct CD4 versus CD8 sorting errors, any sequence found in both subsets at a frequency ratio below 5:1 was removed. CDR3 nucleotide sequences shared between donor and recipient were removed because their origin could not be assigned. To count as alloreactive, a clone needed at least 2-fold expansion over unstimulated cells and a minimum CFSE-low frequency of 0.002% (template counts) or 0.001% (read counts). Mappable clones were those detected in sequenced pre-transplant spleen, lymph node, or MLR CFSE-low populations of the donor or recipient. Cumulative frequency of alloreactive clones was calculated as a percentage of all sequences weighted by copy number. This immuneACCESS table, as held by TCRdb, lists in-frame sequences with V and J called but not all clones. Of the missing ones, under half trace to an unresolved V gene in checked studies; the others have no known cause. That table furnishes V, J and clone size, whereas the DNA furnished D and trimming. Recorded for this sample are 140,000 or so clones; 80% to 95% of them occurred a single time. Roughly 0.19% of the sample comes from the top ten.

In this chain, TRBV5-5 is recombined with TRBJ1-1; the D gene is perhaps TRBD1, from 6 matching bases. This sample comprised unstimulated CD4+ T cells sorted from spleen or lymph node cells, obtained before intestinal transplant. The receptor was isolated from a human donor who received an intestinal transplant. The nucleotide sequence is TGTGCCAGCAGCTTGGTCCGGGACACCCTGAACACTGAAGCTTTCTTT. This is translated as CASSLVRDTLNTEAFF.